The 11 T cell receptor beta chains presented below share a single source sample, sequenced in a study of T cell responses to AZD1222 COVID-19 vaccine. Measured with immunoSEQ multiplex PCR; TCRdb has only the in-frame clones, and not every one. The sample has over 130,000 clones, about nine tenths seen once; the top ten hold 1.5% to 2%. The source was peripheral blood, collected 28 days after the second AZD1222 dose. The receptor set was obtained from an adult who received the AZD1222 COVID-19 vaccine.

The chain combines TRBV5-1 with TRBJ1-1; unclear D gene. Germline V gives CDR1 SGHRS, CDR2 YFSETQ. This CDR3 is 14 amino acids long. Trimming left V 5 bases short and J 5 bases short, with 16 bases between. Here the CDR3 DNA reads TGCGCCAGCAGACCCGTGCGCGGTGGGACTGAAGCTTTCTTT. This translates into CASRPVRGGTEAFF.

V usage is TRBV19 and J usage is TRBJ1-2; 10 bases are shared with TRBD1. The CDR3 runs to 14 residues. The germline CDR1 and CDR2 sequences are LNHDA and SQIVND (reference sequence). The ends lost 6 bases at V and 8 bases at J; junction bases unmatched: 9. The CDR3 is CASSQDRGSGGYTF. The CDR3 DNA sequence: TGTGCCAGTAGCCAGGACAGGGGGTCTGGAGGCTACACCTTC.

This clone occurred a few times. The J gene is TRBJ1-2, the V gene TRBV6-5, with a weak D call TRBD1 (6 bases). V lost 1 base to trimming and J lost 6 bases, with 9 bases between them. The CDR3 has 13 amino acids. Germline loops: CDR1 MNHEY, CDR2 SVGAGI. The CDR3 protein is CASSYWAGDGYTF. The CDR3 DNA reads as TGTGCCAGCAGTTACTGGGCAGGGGATGGCTACACCTTC.

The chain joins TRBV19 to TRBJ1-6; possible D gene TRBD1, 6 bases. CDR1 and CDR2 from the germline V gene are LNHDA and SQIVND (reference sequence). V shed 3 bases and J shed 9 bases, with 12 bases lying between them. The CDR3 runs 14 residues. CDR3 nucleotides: TGTGCCAGTAGTATGCTACAGGGCGGTTCACCCCTCCACTTT. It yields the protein CASSMLQGGSPLHF.

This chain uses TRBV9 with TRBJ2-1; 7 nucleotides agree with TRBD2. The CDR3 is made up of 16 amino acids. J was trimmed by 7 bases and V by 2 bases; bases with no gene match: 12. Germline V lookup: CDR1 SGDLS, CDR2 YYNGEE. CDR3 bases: TGTGCCAGCAGCGTCTTCAGTGGGCGGGAGAGGAATGAGCAGTTCTTC. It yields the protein CASSVFSGRERNEQFF.

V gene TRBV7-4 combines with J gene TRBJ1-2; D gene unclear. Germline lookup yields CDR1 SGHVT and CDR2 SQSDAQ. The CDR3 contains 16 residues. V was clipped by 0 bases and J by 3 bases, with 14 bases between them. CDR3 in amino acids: CASSLAQWGMHYGYTF. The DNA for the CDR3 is TGTGCCAGCAGCTTAGCGCAGTGGGGAATGCACTATGGCTACACCTTC.

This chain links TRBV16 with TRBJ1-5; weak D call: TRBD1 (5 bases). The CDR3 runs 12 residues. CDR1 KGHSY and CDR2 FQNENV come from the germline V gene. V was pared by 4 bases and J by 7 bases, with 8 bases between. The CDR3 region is CASSLTEQPQHF. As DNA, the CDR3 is TGTGCCAGCAGCCTGACAGAACAGCCCCAGCATTTT.

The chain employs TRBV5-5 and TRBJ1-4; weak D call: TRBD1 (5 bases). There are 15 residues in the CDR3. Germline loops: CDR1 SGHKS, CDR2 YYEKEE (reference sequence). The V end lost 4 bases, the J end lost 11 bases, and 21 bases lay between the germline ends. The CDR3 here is CASSADGATWGKLFF. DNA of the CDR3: TGTGCCAGCAGCGCGGACGGAGCAACGTGGGGCAAACTGTTTTTT.

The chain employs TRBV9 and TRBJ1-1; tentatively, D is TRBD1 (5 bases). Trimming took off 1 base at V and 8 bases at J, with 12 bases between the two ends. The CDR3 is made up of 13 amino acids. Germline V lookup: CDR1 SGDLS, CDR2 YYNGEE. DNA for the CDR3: TGTGCCAGCAGCGTAAGGTTCCGGGGGGAAGCTTTCTTT. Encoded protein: CASSVRFRGEAFF.

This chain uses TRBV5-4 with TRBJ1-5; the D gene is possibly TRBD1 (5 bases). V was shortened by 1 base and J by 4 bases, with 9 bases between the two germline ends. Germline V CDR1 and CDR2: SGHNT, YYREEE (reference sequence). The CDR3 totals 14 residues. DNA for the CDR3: TGTGCCAGCAGCTTGCAGGGTCGAAATCAGCCCCAGCATTTT. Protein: CASSLQGRNQPQHF.

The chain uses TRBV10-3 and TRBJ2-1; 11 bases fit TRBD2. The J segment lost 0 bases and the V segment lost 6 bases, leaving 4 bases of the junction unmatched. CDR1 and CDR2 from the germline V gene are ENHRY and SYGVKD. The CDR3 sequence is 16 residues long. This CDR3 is CAIRGTSGSSYNEQFF. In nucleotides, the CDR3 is TGTGCCATCAGGGGGACTAGCGGTAGCTCCTACAATGAGCAGTTCTTC.